This T cell receptor beta chain was identified during a study of blood T cell repertoires in COVID-19. As for the study in general: T cells, B-cell-depleted T cells, or PBMCs supplied cDNA or gDNA.

The CDR3 length is 13 residues. CDR1 is SGHNT, CDR2 YYREEE, per germline (reference sequence). V lost 4 bases and J lost 6; bases outside the gene matches: 5. This clone was seen more than once but under ten times. Source study methods: Nucleated cell counts were estimated from reference gene primer amplification. Repertoires were generated with immunoSEQ multiplex PCR, while TCRdb's copy carries only in-frame clones and drops some. V and J calls and clone size are given by that table; D and trimming were obtained from the DNA. This sample has 140,000 to 150,000 clones; 80% to 90% occur once, and the top ten carry 2.5% to 3.5%.

The TCR comes from a man in his sixties with active or convalescent COVID-19. Sample: peripheral blood. This chain links TRBV5-4 with TRBJ2-7; 9 bases match TRBD2. CDR3 nucleotides: TGTGCCAGCAGCCCGGCGGGGGGGTTCGAGCAGTACTTC. This codes for CASSPAGGFEQYF.